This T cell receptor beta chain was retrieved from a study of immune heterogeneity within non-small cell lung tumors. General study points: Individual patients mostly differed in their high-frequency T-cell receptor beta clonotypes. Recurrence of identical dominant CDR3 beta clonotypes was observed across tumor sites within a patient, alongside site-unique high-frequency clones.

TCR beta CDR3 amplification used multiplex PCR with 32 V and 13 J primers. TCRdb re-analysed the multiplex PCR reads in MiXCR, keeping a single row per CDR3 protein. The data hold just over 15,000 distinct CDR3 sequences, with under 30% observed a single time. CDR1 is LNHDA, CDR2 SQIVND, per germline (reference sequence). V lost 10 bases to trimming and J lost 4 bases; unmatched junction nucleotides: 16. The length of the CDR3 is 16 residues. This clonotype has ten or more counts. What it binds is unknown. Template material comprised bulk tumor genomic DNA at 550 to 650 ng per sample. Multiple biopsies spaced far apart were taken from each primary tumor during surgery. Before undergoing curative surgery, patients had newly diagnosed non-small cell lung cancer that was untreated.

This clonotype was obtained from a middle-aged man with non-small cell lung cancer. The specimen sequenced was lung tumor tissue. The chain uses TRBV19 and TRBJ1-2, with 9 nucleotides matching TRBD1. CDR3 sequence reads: CATSGQGRRGTYGYTF. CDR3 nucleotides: TGTGCCACCTCGGGACAGGGAAGGAGGGGGACCTATGGCTACACCTTC.